The 24 T cell receptor beta chains listed next were all sequenced from one sample in a study of response to subunit inactivated influenza vaccine. One entry per CDR3 protein results from TCRdb running MiXCR on the RT-PCR reads. The table shows around 710,000 distinct CDR3 sequences, with about 15% occurring only once. The source was PBMCs from blood, collected around two weeks before vaccination. These receptor sequences come from a man aged 50 to 60 who received an inactivated influenza vaccine.

This clonotype was recorded a few times. V is TRBV28 and J is TRBJ1-3; D unclear. Trimming cost V 7 bases and J 2 bases, with 9 bases left between them. This CDR3 comprises 13 residues. Germline CDR1 MDHEN, CDR2 SYDVKM. This CDR3 reads CASIRAAGNTIYF. CDR3 in DNA: TGTGCCAGCATAAGGGCAGCTGGAAACACCATATATTTT.

In its sample, this clonotype was seen a few times. The chain carries TRBV11-2 and TRBJ2-3; 8 bases match TRBD1. Germline V gives CDR1 SGHAT, CDR2 FQNNGV. The CDR3 length is 16 residues. The V and J ends lost 4 bases and 0 bases, in that order; junction bases with no gene match: 6. In DNA, the CDR3 is TGTGCCAGCAGCTCCGGGACAGGCAGGAGCACAGATACGCAGTATTTT. As protein: CASSSGTGRSTDTQYF.

This clonotype occurred many times. The V and J genes are TRBV5-1 and TRBJ2-3; 10 nucleotides agree with TRBD1. This CDR3 is built from 14 residues. Germline CDR1 reads SGHRS; CDR2 reads YFSETQ. Trimming cost V 4 bases and J 6 bases; bases outside gene matches: 5. Here the CDR3 DNA reads TGCGCCAGCAGCGTGGGACAGGGGTCCGATACGCAGTATTTT. Its protein is CASSVGQGSDTQYF. Full variable domain (missing parts from reference TRBV5-1 and TRBJ2-3): KAGVTQTPRYLIKTRGQQVTLSCSPISGHRSVSWYQQTPGQGLQFLFEYFSETQRNKGNFPGRFSGRQFSNSRSEMNVSTLELGDSALYLCASSVGQGSDTQYFGPGTRLTVL.

This clonotype appeared many times. The chain carries TRBV5-1 and TRBJ2-3; D unresolved. CDR3 size: 16 residues. Trimming stripped 4 bases from V and 3 bases from J, with 18 bases between. Germline V gene data show CDR1 as SGHRS and CDR2 as YFSETQ. The CDR3 reads CASSTTGPQNTDTQYF. CDR3 DNA sequence: TGCGCCAGCAGCACCACCGGGCCCCAGAATACAGATACGCAGTATTTT. The full variable domain, completed using reference TRBV5-1 and TRBJ2-3, is KAGVTQTPRYLIKTRGQQVTLSCSPISGHRSVSWYQQTPGQGLQFLFEYFSETQRNKGNFPGRFSGRQFSNSRSEMNVSTLELGDSALYLCASSTTGPQNTDTQYFGPGTRLTVL.

Many counts were recorded for this clonotype. This chain joins TRBV29-1 and TRBJ1-5, with TRBD1 identical over 10 bases. The CDR3 loop spans 12 amino acids. Germline CDR1 and CDR2: SQVTM and ANQGSEA. The ends lost 4 bases at V and 7 bases at J; junction bases unmatched: 1. The CDR3 spells CSVGTGGQPQHF. Written as DNA, the CDR3 is TGCAGCGTTGGGACAGGGGGGCAGCCCCAGCATTTT.

The V and J genes are TRBV7-9 and TRBJ2-5, with 7 bases matching TRBD1. Trimming took 7 bases from V and 2 from J; bases not matched to a gene: 10. Germline CDR1 is SEHNR and CDR2 is FQNEAQ (reference sequence). CDR3 length: 15 residues. The CDR3 reads CASILGGRGQETQYF. CDR3 nucleotides: TGTGCCAGCATCCTAGGGGGCAGGGGACAAGAGACCCAGTACTTC.

The sample holds a few counts of this clonotype. The chain employs TRBV28 and TRBJ2-6; no definite D call. The CDR3 loop spans 16 amino acids. Germline V CDR1 and CDR2: MDHEN, SYDVKM. V was shortened by 3 bases and J by 2 bases, with 11 bases between the two germline ends. CDR3 coding DNA: TGTGCCAGCAGTTTCTCGTGGGGTCCTGGGGCCAACGTCCTGACTTTC. Protein sequence: CASSFSWGPGANVLTF. The variable domain in full, with the rest retrieved from reference TRBV28 and TRBJ2-6, is DVKVTQSSRYLVKRTGEKVFLECVQDMDHENMFWYRQDPGLGLRLIYFSYDVKMKEKGDIPEGYSVSREKKERFSLILESASTNQTSMYLCASSFSWGPGANVLTFGAGSRLTVL.

V is TRBV21-1 and J is TRBJ1-2; the table's TRBD1 call for D was not verified on the DNA. TRBV21-1 is a recognized pseudogene. The CDR3 consists of 14 residues. This CDR3 reads CASGYRTVNYGYTF. DNA for the CDR3: TGTGCCAGCGGTTACAGGACAGTTAACTATGGCTACACCTTC.

Only a few counts were recorded for this clonotype. The chain combines TRBV5-5 with TRBJ2-1; 8 nucleotides line up with TRBD2. Trimming took 4 bases from V and 3 from J; bases not matched to a gene: 9. Germline V lookup: CDR1 SGHKS, CDR2 YYEKEE (reference sequence). The CDR3 is 16 amino acids. The CDR3 DNA is TGTGCCAGCAGCCGGAGCGGGGGTACTGGCTACAATGAGCAGTTCTTC. Protein sequence: CASSRSGGTGYNEQFF. Filled out from reference TRBV5-5 and TRBJ2-1, the complete variable domain reads DAGVTQSPTHLIKTRGQQVTLRCSPISGHKSVSWYQQVLGQGPQFIFQYYEKEERGRGNFPDRFSARQFPNYSSELNVNALLLGDSALYLCASSRSGGTGYNEQFFGPGTRLTVL.

The chain employs TRBV20-1 and TRBJ2-7, with a possible D match to TRBD2 (6 bases). This CDR3 region has 11 residues. V lost 7 bases and J 5 bases, leaving 12 bases between the germline ends. CDR1 is DFQATT, CDR2 SNEGSKA, per germline (reference sequence). The CDR3 region is CSVGRGNEQYF. The CDR3 DNA reads as TGCAGTGTCGGGAGAGGGAACGAGCAGTACTTC.

In its sample, this clonotype was seen a few times. The rearrangement links TRBV9 to TRBJ2-7, with 8 nucleotides matching TRBD1. The CDR3 loop spans 14 amino acids. From germline, CDR1 is SGDLS and CDR2 YYNGEE. Unmatched junction bases numbered 8, after V lost 4 bases and J lost 5 bases. In nucleotides, the CDR3 is TGTGCCAGCAGCCCCCGGGACAGGTCGCACGAGCAGTACTTC. It encodes CASSPRDRSHEQYF.

The chain links TRBV7-2 to TRBJ2-1; no firm D call. Trimming took 4 bases from V and 11 from J, leaving 12 bases between them. This CDR3 has 12 amino acids. Germline-derived CDR1 and CDR2 are SGHTA and FQGNSA. The CDR3 is CASSSSPAQQFF. CDR3 nucleotides: TGTGCCAGCAGCTCGTCTCCGGCCCAGCAGTTCTTC.

This clonotype came up a few times. The chain uses TRBV4-1 and TRBJ2-3, with 13 positions matching TRBD2. The length of the CDR3 is 17 residues. Germline lookup yields CDR1 MGHRA and CDR2 YSYEKL. The ends lost 5 bases at V and 4 bases at J; junction bases unmatched: 9. CDR3 region: CASSERGLAGFADTQYF. CDR3 DNA sequence: TGCGCCAGCAGCGAAAGGGGACTAGCGGGATTTGCAGATACGCAGTATTTT.

This clonotype was picked up a small number of times. The gene calls are TRBV20-1 and TRBJ2-5; D not resolved. Between the trimmed V and J ends, which lost 2 bases and 2 bases, there was a span of 12 bases. The CDR3 loop spans 14 amino acids. Germline V lookup: CDR1 DFQATT, CDR2 SNEGSKA (reference sequence). The CDR3 protein is CSARWFLRQETQYF. The CDR3 nucleotides are TGCAGTGCTAGATGGTTCCTAAGACAAGAGACCCAGTACTTC.

This clonotype was observed a handful of times. The rearrangement joins TRBV20-1 to TRBJ1-3; the match to TRBD1 covers 9 bases. CDR3 length: 16 residues. With 1 base clipped from V and 0 bases from J, the junction kept 4 bases outside the gene matches. Germline CDR1 DFQATT, CDR2 SNEGSKA (reference sequence). The CDR3 region has the DNA TGCAGTGCTAGAGCCTGGACAGGGGTCTCTGGAAACACCATATATTTT. Translating gives CSARAWTGVSGNTIYF.

This clonotype has at least ten counts. V is TRBV12-3 or TRBV12-4 and J is TRBJ2-1, with 9 nucleotides matching TRBD1. The V gene end was trimmed by 7 bases and the J gene end by 3 bases; junction bases not matched to a gene: 22. This CDR3 has 20 amino acids. CDR3 amino acids: CASTHPGARDRGIYYNEQFF. The CDR3 coding sequence is TGTGCCAGCACCCACCCCGGGGCCAGAGACAGGGGGATTTACTACAATGAGCAGTTCTTC.

In its sample, this clonotype was seen many times. The chain combines TRBV4-2 with TRBJ2-5; 8 bases match TRBD2. The ends lost 0 bases at V and 4 bases at J; junction bases unmatched: 7. Germline V CDR1 and CDR2: LGHNA, YNFKEQ. The CDR3 spans 16 residues. The CDR3 DNA reads as TGTGCCAGCAGCCAAGATGCCAGCGGGGGAGGAGAGACCCAGTACTTC. This codes for CASSQDASGGGETQYF.

This chain uses TRBV6-1 with TRBJ1-2; TRBD1 is a possible D gene (6 bases). V was trimmed by 6 bases and J by 0 bases, leaving 11 bases between them. The CDR3 spans 14 residues. Germline V lookup: CDR1 MNHNS, CDR2 SASEGT. CDR3 bases: TGTGCCAGCAGGGGGGACACTCCTAACTATGGCTACACCTTC. It specifies CASRGDTPNYGYTF.

This clonotype came up a few times. The genes are TRBV28 and TRBJ2-5; a weak D match, TRBD1 (5 bases). The CDR3 covers 14 residues. V lost 3 bases, J lost 1 base, and 9 bases lay in between. Germline V CDR1 and CDR2: MDHEN, SYDVKM. The CDR3 DNA reads as TGTGCCAGCAGTTTTGTGGGGCCCCAAGAGACCCAGTACTTC. It is translated as CASSFVGPQETQYF.

This clonotype appeared a few times. The CDR3 spells CASSPRLAGVQETQYF. CDR3 sequence (DNA): TGTGCCAGCAGCCCCCGACTAGCGGGGGTCCAAGAGACCCAGTACTTC. V gene TRBV11-2 combines with J gene TRBJ2-5; 12 bases match TRBD2. The ends lost 5 bases at V and 1 base at J; junction bases unmatched: 5. In germline, CDR1 is SGHAT, CDR2 FQNNGV. There are 16 residues in the CDR3.

The chain is built from TRBV19 and TRBJ2-7; the D gene is possibly TRBD1 (6 bases). V gave up 6 bases and J gave up 3 bases, with 12 bases separating them. This CDR3 spans 13 amino acids. The germline V gene encodes CDR1 LNHDA and CDR2 SQIVND (reference sequence). The CDR3 loop reads CASRQGKDYEQYF. CDR3 sequence (DNA): TGTGCCAGTAGACAGGGTAAGGACTACGAGCAGTACTTC.

This clonotype has just a few counts. The rearrangement uses TRBV5-4 and TRBJ2-5; the D gene is possibly TRBD2 (5 bases). Germline-derived CDR1 and CDR2 are SGHNT and YYREEE (reference sequence). This CDR3 has 14 amino acids. V was shortened by 3 bases and J by 7 bases, with 16 bases between the two germline ends. The CDR3 nucleotides are TGTGCCAGCAGCTACGCGGCTACCGGAGGGACCCAGTACTTC. Its translation: CASSYAATGGTQYF.

This clonotype has more than one count but fewer than ten. The gene calls are TRBV14 and TRBJ2-1; 9 positions match TRBD2. The CDR3 sequence is 17 residues long. V gave up 2 bases and J gave up 4 bases; unmatched junction bases: 9. Germline V gene sequence: CDR1 SGHDN, CDR2 FVKESK. In nucleotides, the CDR3 is TGTGCCAGCAGCCAACTTAGTAGCGGGGGACCGTACAATGAGCAGTTCTTC. Its protein is CASSQLSSGGPYNEQFF.

This rearrangement joins TRBV28 to TRBJ1-5; 9 nucleotides agree with TRBD1. After removal of 1 base from V and 1 base from J, the junction contained 5 bases not matched to a gene. The germline V gene encodes CDR1 MDHEN and CDR2 SYDVKM. The CDR3 is 17 residues long. The CDR3 bases are TGTGCCAGCAGTTTATCCCAACAGGGGGCCAGCAATCAGCCCCAGCATTTT. Protein sequence: CASSLSQQGASNQPQHF.